This entry lists 7 T cell receptor beta chains sequenced from one sample in a study of OX40 agonist ivuxolimab in advanced cancers. Sequencing used immunoSEQ multiplex PCR; TCRdb keeps in-frame clones, though not all of them. The repertoire holds approximately 100,000 clones, with 91% as singletons. The sequenced sample was CD4+ or CD8+ T cells sorted from blood, obtained in a trial of the OX40 agonist ivuxolimab. The receptors were gathered from an adult with an advanced solid tumor such as melanoma, head and neck, liver or kidney cancer.

V is TRBV2 and J is TRBJ1-3; tentatively, D is TRBD1 (5 bases). V lost 4 bases and J lost 0, with 16 bases in between. The germline gives CDR1 SNHLY, CDR2 FYNNEI. CDR3 length: 17 amino acids. CDR3 sequence: CASSGGAGHASGNTIYF. The CDR3 coding sequence is TGTGCCAGCAGTGGGGGAGCAGGGCATGCCTCTGGAAACACCATATATTTT.

V is TRBV19 and J is TRBJ2-7; 8 nucleotides line up with TRBD1. The CDR3 length is 14 residues. Looked up from germline, CDR1 is LNHDA and CDR2 is SQIVND (reference sequence). The junction had 3 bases not matched to a gene; V was cut back by 4 bases and J by 1 base. The CDR3 coding sequence is TGTGCCAGTAGTACCGGGACAGGATCCTACGAGCAGTACTTC. Translating it yields CASSTGTGSYEQYF.

This chain joins TRBV7-3 and TRBJ2-1, with 9 bases lining up with TRBD2. CDR1 is SGHTA and CDR2 is FQGTGA in the germline V gene. The CDR3 is made up of 14 amino acids. The J segment lost 9 bases and the V segment lost 3 bases, leaving 6 bases of the junction unmatched. This chain's CDR3 is CASSFSGSTVEQFF. In DNA form, the CDR3 reads TGTGCCAGCAGCTTTAGCGGGAGTACCGTTGAGCAGTTCTTC. The full variable domain, with the rest looked up from reference TRBV7-3 and TRBJ2-1, is GAGVSQTPSNKVTEKGKYVELRCDPISGHTALYWYRQSLGQGPEFLIYFQGTGAADDSGLPNDRFFAVRPEGSVSTLKIQRTERGDSAVYLCASSFSGSTVEQFFGPGTRLTVL.

This rearrangement joins TRBV28 to TRBJ2-4; 7 bases are shared with TRBD1. The CDR3 is 15 amino acids. V shed 6 bases and J 1 base; nucleotides not matched to a gene: 6. Germline lookup yields CDR1 MDHEN and CDR2 SYDVKM. CDR3 sequence (DNA): TGTGCCAGCAGCAAACAGGGGAGTGCCAAAAACATTCAGTACTTC. Translated: CASSKQGSAKNIQYF.

The V call is TRBV5-1, the J call TRBJ2-3; TRBD2 matches 9 bases. Germline CDR1 SGHRS, CDR2 YFSETQ. The ends lost 3 bases at V and 4 bases at J; junction bases unmatched: 9. This CDR3 contains 16 residues. CDR3 loop: CASSSIAGVGADTQYF. The CDR3 DNA sequence: TGCGCCAGCAGCTCCATAGCGGGAGTTGGGGCAGATACGCAGTATTTT.

The chain combines TRBV11-3 with TRBJ1-3, with a possible D match to TRBD1 (5 bases). The CDR3 consists of 16 residues. Germline lookup yields CDR1 SGHNT and CDR2 YENEEA. Between the trimmed V and J ends, which lost 5 bases and 0 bases, there was a span of 14 bases. The chain's CDR3 is CASSPGTASSGNTIYF. CDR3 DNA sequence: TGTGCCAGCAGCCCGGGGACCGCGAGCTCTGGAAACACCATATATTTT.

The chain joins TRBV6-5 to TRBJ2-7; D not resolved. Trimming left V 5 bases short and J 2 bases short, with 13 bases between. Germline CDR1 MNHEY, CDR2 SVGAGI. The CDR3 consists of 14 residues. The CDR3 DNA sequence: TGTGCCAGCAGTCAACATACTATCGCCTACGAGCAGTACTTC. This encodes CASSQHTIAYEQYF.